Detailed here is one TCR beta chain. The antigen is unknown. A multiplex PCR was run with 60 Vbeta primers and 13 Jbeta primers. The method was immunoSEQ multiplex PCR; TCRdb's version includes in-frame clones alone and lacks a portion of them. The table includes about 67,000 clones, about two thirds detected once. Each donor was nominally healthy when sampled (though unrecorded immune exposures were likely). The record originates from a study of cytomegalovirus exposure and HLA in healthy donors. Points from the study as a whole: Highly shared variants forming one cluster were likely a sequencing artifact. About 87% or about 30% of the time was how often most TCR beta V segments were productive, according to an earlier analysis. Investigators reported about 160 TCR beta chains as tied to cytomegalovirus.

V dropped 2 bases and J dropped 6 bases, with 13 bases sitting between them. The CDR3 loop spans 14 amino acids. Germline V gene data show CDR1 as MNHEY and CDR2 as SMNVEV (reference sequence). The gene calls are TRBV27 and TRBJ1-2, with D possibly TRBD1 on 6 matching bases. The source material was PBMCs. This sequence originates from a woman aged 30 to 39 in good health and CMV-seronegative. The CDR3 DNA reads as TGTGCCAGCAGTTTAGGGGGGGCGTTCGATGGCTACACCTTC. Translated, it gives CASSLGGAFDGYTF.